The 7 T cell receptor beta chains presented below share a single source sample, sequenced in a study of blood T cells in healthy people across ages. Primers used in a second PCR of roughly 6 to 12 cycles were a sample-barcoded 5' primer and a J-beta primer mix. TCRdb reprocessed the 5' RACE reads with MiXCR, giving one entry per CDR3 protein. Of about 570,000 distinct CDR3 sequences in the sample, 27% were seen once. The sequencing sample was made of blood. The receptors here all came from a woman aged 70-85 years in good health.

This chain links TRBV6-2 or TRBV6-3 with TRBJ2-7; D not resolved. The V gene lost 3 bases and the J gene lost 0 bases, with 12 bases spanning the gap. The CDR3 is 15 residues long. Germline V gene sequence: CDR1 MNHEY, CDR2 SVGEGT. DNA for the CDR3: TGTGCCAGCAGTTATGCCGCCGACGGCTCCTACGAGCAGTACTTC. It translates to CASSYAADGSYEQYF.

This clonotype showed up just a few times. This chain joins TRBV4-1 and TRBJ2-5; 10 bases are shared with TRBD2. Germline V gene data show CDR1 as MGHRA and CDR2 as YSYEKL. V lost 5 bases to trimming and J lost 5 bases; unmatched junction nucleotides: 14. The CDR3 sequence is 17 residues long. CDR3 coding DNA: TGCGCCAGCAGCTCTAAAGGGCCTAGCGGGGGTCGGGAGACCCAGTACTTC. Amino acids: CASSSKGPSGGRETQYF.

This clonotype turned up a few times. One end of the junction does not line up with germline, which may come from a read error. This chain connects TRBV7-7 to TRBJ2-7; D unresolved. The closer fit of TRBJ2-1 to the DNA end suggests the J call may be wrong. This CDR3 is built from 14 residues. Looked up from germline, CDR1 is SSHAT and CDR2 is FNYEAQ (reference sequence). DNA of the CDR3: TGTGCTAGCAGCTTAGGTAATCATAACAATGAGCAGTTCTTC. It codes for CASSLGNHNNEQFF.

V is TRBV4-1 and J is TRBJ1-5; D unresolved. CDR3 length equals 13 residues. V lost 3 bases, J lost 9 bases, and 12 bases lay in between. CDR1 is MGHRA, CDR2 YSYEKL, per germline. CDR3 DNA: TGCGCCAGCAGCCAGACGTCAGACTCGCCCCAGCATTTT. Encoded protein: CASSQTSDSPQHF.

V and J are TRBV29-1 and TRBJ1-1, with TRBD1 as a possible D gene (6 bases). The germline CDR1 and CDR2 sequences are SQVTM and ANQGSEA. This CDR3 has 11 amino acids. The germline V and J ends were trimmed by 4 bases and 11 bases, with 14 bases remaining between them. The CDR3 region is CSVVRGGTAFF. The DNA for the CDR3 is TGCAGCGTTGTACGAGGGGGAACCGCTTTCTTT.

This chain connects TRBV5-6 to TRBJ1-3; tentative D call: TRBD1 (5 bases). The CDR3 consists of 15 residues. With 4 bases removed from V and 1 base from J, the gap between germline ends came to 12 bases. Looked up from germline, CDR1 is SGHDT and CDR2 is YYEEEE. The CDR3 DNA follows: TGTGCCAGCAGCGGGACTTGGTCGTCTGGAAACACCATATATTTT. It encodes CASSGTWSSGNTIYF.

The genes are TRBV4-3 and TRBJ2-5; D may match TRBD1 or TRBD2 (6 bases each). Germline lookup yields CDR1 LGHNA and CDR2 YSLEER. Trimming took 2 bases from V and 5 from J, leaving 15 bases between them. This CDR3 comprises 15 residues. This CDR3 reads CASSQRYGGWETQYF. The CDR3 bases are TGCGCCAGCAGCCAAAGATACGGGGGCTGGGAGACCCAGTACTTC.